This T cell receptor (beta chain) was identified during a study of T cells in Graves' hyperthyroidism and ophthalmopathy. Findings and caveats of the study: Median prediction lead before ophthalmopathy onset was about 6.3 months with the model. A model built on 13 V-J features separated ophthalmopathy from stable hyperthyroidism.

As concerns this clonotype: Its antigen is unknown.

TCR beta CDR3 sequences were amplified from RNA transcripts. The TCR CDR3 was amplified in a first-round RT-PCR using the HTBI primer set. One entry per CDR3 protein, called by TCRdb with MiXCR from the multiplex PCR reads. The data hold roughly 570,000 distinct CDR3 sequences, with less than 20% observed a single time. Sample: blood. The receptor's source is a woman in her thirties with Graves' hyperthyroidism.

CDR3 bases: TGTGCCAGTAGCACAGAAAGCGGGAGTGGCGCAGATACGCAGTATTTT. Protein product: CASSTESGSGADTQYF. The chain links TRBV19 to TRBJ2-3; 8 nucleotides agree with TRBD2. Unmatched junction bases numbered 12, after V lost 6 bases and J lost 4 bases. CDR1 and CDR2 from the germline V gene are LNHDA and SQIVND (reference sequence). The CDR3 length is 16 residues. Variable domain in full (rest from reference TRBV19 and TRBJ2-3): DGGITQSPKYLFRKEGQNVTLSCEQNLNHDAMYWYRQDPGQGLRLIYYSQIVNDFQKGDIAEGYSVSREKKESFPLTVTSAQKNPTAFYLCASSTESGSGADTQYFGPGTRLTVL.